One T cell receptor beta chain is described in this entry. The sample belongs to a study of blood T cell repertoires in COVID-19. On the study more broadly: Acute and convalescent COVID-19 samples came from the United States, Italy and Spain. PBMCs, B-cell-depleted T cells, or T cells were the source of the cDNA or gDNA that made up the material.

Original analysis: By means of reference gene primer amplification, nucleated cell counts were estimated. The data were produced by immunoSEQ multiplex PCR, yet TCRdb's version contains in-frame clones alone and is incomplete. The V and J calls and clone size are taken from that table; D and trimming were inferred from the DNA. This sample yields tens of thousands of clones, of which about 81% are seen a single time; 4.4% belongs to the top ten. J lost 7 bases, V lost 2 bases, and 4 bases had no gene match. In germline, CDR1 is MNHEY, CDR2 SMNVEV (reference sequence). The CDR3 extends over 14 amino acids.

The chain uses TRBV27 and TRBJ2-3, with 9 nucleotides matching TRBD2. The TCR originated in a man in his fifties or sixties with active COVID-19. The sequenced sample was peripheral blood. This chain's CDR3 is CASSLGLARNTQYF. Written as DNA, the CDR3 is TGTGCCAGCAGTTTAGGACTAGCGCGAAATACGCAGTATTTT.